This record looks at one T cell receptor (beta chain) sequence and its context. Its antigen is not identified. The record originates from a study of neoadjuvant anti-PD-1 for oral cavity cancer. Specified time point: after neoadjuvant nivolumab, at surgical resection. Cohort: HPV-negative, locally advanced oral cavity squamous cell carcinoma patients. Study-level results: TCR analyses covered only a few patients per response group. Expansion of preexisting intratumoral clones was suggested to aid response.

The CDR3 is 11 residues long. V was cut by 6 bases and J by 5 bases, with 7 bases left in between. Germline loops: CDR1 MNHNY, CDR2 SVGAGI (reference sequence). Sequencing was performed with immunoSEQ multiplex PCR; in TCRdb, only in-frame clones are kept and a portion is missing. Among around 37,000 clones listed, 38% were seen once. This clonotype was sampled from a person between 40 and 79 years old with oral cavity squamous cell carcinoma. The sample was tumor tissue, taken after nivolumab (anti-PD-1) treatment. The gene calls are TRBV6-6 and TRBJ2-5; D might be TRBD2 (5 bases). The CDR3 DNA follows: TGTGCCAGCAGCAGGAGGGAGACCCAGTACTTC. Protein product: CASSRRETQYF.